The 8 T cell receptor beta chains reported below all come from one sample, sequenced in a study of OX40 agonist ivuxolimab in advanced cancers. Using immunoSEQ multiplex PCR, the repertoire was profiled, and TCRdb retains in-frame clones only, with some absent. The sample holds about 95,000 clones, about 91% seen once. Sequencing was performed on CD4+ or CD8+ T cells sorted from blood, taken in a trial of the OX40 agonist ivuxolimab. These receptors came from an adult with an advanced solid tumor such as melanoma, head and neck, liver or kidney cancer.

The chain combines TRBV11-2 with TRBJ2-2; unclear D gene. V was clipped by 11 bases and J by 4 bases, with 8 bases between them. The germline V gene has CDR1 SGHAT and CDR2 FQNNGV. The CDR3 totals 11 residues. CDR3 coding DNA: TGTGCCCCTGACGGCACCGGGGAGCTGTTTTTT. It encodes CAPDGTGELFF.

This clone was counted a single time. The V gene is TRBV29-1, the J gene TRBJ2-7, with D possibly being TRBD1 (5 bases). The germline gives CDR1 SQVTM, CDR2 ANQGSEA. Trimming left V 4 bases short and J 2 bases short, with 12 bases between. CDR3 length: 13 residues. The CDR3 loop reads CSVGHRMTYEQYF. The CDR3 DNA is TGCAGCGTTGGCCACAGGATGACCTACGAGCAGTACTTC.

V gene TRBV7-8 combines with J gene TRBJ2-3; 9 positions match TRBD2. The germline V gene has CDR1 SGHVS and CDR2 FQNEAQ. V shed 3 bases and J 0 bases; nucleotides not matched to a gene: 4. The CDR3 has 16 amino acids. This CDR3 reads CASSFLTSGSTDTQYF. The CDR3, as DNA: TGTGCCAGCAGCTTTCTAACTAGCGGGAGCACAGATACGCAGTATTTT.

The chain has TRBV27 and TRBJ1-1; tentatively, D is TRBD1 (5 bases). V gave up 6 bases and J gave up 1 base, with 15 bases separating them. Germline lookup yields CDR1 MNHEY and CDR2 SMNVEV (reference sequence). The CDR3 runs to 15 residues. The CDR3 bases are TGTGCCAGCAGCCCCCGGGGGGTCAGGAACACTGAAGCTTTCTTT. Its protein is CASSPRGVRNTEAFF.

This clone has only one observation. The chain combines TRBV7-9 with TRBJ2-7; perhaps D is TRBD1 or TRBD2 (5 bases each). The CDR3 contains 13 residues. V lost 3 bases and J 2 bases, leaving 8 bases between the germline ends. Germline V gene data show CDR1 as SEHNR and CDR2 as FQNEAQ (reference sequence). CDR3 residues: CASSLGVAYEQYF. The CDR3 DNA is TGTGCCAGCAGCTTGGGGGTCGCCTACGAGCAGTACTTC.

This chain joins TRBV19 and TRBJ2-2; 7 nucleotides match TRBD2. Germline CDR1 LNHDA, CDR2 SQIVND (reference sequence). Losses at the gene ends were 11 bases for V and 4 bases for J; bases not matched to a gene: 10. The CDR3 loop spans 14 amino acids. The CDR3 loop is CASRRREPTGELFF. The CDR3 DNA reads TGTGCCTCAAGGAGGCGGGAGCCCACCGGGGAGCTGTTTTTT.

The chain employs TRBV10-3 and TRBJ1-4; D gene ambiguous. The V and J ends lost 6 bases and 8 bases respectively, with 16 bases between them. Per germline, CDR1 ENHRY and CDR2 SYGVKD. There are 14 residues in the CDR3. The CDR3: CAISLGPLGEKLFF. The CDR3, as DNA: TGTGCCATCAGCCTAGGCCCGCTTGGGGAAAAACTGTTTTTT.

A few counts support this clone. The gene calls are TRBV4-2 and TRBJ2-7; D call uncertain. Trimming pared 0 bases from V and 0 bases from J, leaving 9 bases between. This CDR3 spans 15 amino acids. Germline CDR1 LGHNA, CDR2 YNFKEQ. The CDR3: CASSQDRVASYEQYF. In nucleotides, the CDR3 is TGTGCCAGCAGCCAAGATCGGGTAGCCTCCTACGAGCAGTACTTC.